Sequencing of this T cell receptor (beta chain) was carried out in a study of cytomegalovirus exposure and HLA in healthy donors. Study-level findings and limits: TCR beta sequences reportedly predicted the HLA-A and HLA-B alleles of most subjects accurately. In all likelihood, a cluster of highly shared sequence variants was a sequencing artifact. An assumption of roughly uniform sequencing depth across donors underlay the presence/absence analyses.

Comments on this clone: What it recognizes is unknown.

These donors counted as nominally healthy when sampled, but unrecorded immune exposures were likely. With V trimmed by 6 bases and J by 4 bases, 11 bases remained unmatched. The germline V gene encodes CDR1 MNHEY and CDR2 SVGAGI. The CDR3 is made up of 15 amino acids. Use of 60 Vbeta and 13 Jbeta primers characterized the PCR. Assay used: immunoSEQ multiplex PCR; TCRdb lists only in-frame clones, some missing. Among some 150,000 clones listed, approximately 59% were seen once. The sample taken for sequencing was PBMCs. This receptor was taken from a man aged 35 to 55 in good health and CMV-seronegative. The chain has TRBV6-5 and TRBJ1-2; 7 bases match TRBD1. The CDR3 loop is CASRPFRQGSYGYTF. DNA of the CDR3: TGTGCCAGCAGGCCGTTTCGACAGGGCAGCTATGGCTACACCTTC.